The present T cell receptor (beta chain) was sequenced within a study of blood T cell repertoires in COVID-19. Study-level background: Whether acute or convalescent, the COVID-19 samples came from the United States, Italy and Spain.

In the authors' methods: Researchers report that nucleated cell counts were estimated from reference gene primer amplification. Here immunoSEQ multiplex PCR was the method, and the copy in TCRdb shows in-frame clones only, minus some. V, J and clone size are taken as reported in that table, and D and trimming were inferred from the DNA itself. Of tens of thousands of clones in the sample, roughly 84% were seen once. V lost 1 base to trimming and J lost 1 base, with 7 bases between them. The germline gives CDR1 MGHRA, CDR2 YSYEKL. This CDR3 spans 14 amino acids. This chain links TRBV4-1 with TRBJ1-1; D perhaps matches TRBD1 (5 bases). The sample comprised peripheral blood. This receptor was identified in a man in his fifties or sixties with acute or convalescent COVID-19. CDR3 protein: CASSQAGGNTEAFF. The CDR3 DNA sequence: TGCGCCAGCAGCCAAGCCGGGGGGAACACTGAAGCTTTCTTT.